This T cell receptor beta chain was documented in a study of shared clonotypes between healthy human individuals. The study's findings and limits: Among several donors, 4.5% to 5.5% of naive CD4 clonotypes were found in common. All-four-donor shared clonotypes had higher generation probabilities than non-shared clonotypes did.

Remarks on this clone: Its antigen is not identified.

Some clones are missing from TCRdb's copy, which holds only in-frame ones; the method was immunoSEQ multiplex PCR. Altogether about 2.1 million clones are present, roughly 95% being singletons, with the ten largest covering more than 1.5%. V lost 1 base to trimming and J lost 1 base, with 6 bases between them. In germline, CDR1 is SGDLS, CDR2 YYNGEE. The CDR3 has 14 amino acids. Cells designated naive CD8 were CD45RO-negative and were positively selected for CCR7, with terminally differentiated effector memory CD45RA+ cells excluded. All of the donors resided in Nashville, Tennessee, and each was a Caucasian adult.

The rearrangement links TRBV9 to TRBJ2-1; D gene ambiguous. The sample consisted of naive CD8+ T cells from PBMCs. This TCR came from a man aged 18 to 29 in good health. Some clones in this sample may be carry-over from other donors' samples. CDR3 in DNA: TGTGCCAGCAGCGTATACCAATCCTACAATGAGCAGTTCTTC. It specifies CASSVYQSYNEQFF.